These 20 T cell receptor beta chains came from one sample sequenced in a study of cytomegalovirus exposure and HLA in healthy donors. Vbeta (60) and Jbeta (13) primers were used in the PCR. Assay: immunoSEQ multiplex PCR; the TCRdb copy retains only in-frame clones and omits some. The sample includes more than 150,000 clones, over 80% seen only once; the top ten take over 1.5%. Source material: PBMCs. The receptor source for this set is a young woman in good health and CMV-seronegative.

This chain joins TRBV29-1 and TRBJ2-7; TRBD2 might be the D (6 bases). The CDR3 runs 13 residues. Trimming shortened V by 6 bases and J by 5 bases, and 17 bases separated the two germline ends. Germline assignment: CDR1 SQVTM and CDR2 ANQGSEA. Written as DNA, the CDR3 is TGCAGCGTCGGAGGAGGGTCCGCCAACGAGCAGTACTTC. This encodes CSVGGGSANEQYF.

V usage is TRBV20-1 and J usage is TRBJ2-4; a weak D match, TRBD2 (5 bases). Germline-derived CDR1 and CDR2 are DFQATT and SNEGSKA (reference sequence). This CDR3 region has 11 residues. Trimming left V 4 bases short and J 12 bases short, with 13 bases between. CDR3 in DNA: TGCAGTGCTATCGGCGAGGGCACTCAGTACTTC. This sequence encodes CSAIGEGTQYF.

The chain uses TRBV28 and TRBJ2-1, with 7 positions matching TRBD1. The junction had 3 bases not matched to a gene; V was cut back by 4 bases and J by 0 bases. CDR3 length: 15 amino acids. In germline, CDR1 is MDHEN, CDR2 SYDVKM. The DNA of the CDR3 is TGTGCCAGCAGTTCCGGGACAGTCTCCTACAATGAGCAGTTCTTC. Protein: CASSSGTVSYNEQFF.

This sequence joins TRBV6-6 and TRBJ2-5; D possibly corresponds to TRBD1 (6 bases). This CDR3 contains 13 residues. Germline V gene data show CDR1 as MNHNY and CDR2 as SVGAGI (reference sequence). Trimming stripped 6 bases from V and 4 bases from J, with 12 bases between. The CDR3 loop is CASRGTNGETQYF. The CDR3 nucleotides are TGTGCCAGCAGAGGGACAAATGGAGAGACCCAGTACTTC.

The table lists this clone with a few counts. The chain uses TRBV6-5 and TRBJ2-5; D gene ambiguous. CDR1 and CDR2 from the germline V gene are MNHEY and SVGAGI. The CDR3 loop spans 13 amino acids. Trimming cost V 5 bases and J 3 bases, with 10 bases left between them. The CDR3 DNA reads TGTGCCAGCAGTGCCGTAGGAGAAGAGACCCAGTACTTC. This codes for CASSAVGEETQYF.

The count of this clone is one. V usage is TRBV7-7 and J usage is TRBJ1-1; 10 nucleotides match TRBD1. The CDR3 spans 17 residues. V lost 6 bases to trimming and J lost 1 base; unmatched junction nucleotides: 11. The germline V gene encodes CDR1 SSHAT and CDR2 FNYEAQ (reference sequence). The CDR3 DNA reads TGTGCCAGCAGTTCTCGACAGGGGGCGCTTAGGAACACTGAAGCTTTCTTT. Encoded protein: CASSSRQGALRNTEAFF.

CDR3 protein: CASTTGQGSQPQHF. For the CDR3, the DNA is TGTGCCAGCACCACGGGACAGGGGAGTCAGCCCCAGCATTTT. The J gene is TRBJ1-5, the V gene TRBV7-2, with 10 bases fitting TRBD1. The germline CDR1 and CDR2 sequences are SGHTA and FQGNSA. This CDR3 is built from 14 residues. Germline trimming cut 7 bases from V and 6 bases from J; bases unmatched to any gene: 6.

CDR3: CASSEWQGSYEQYF. The CDR3 nucleotides read TGTGCCAGCAGTGAATGGCAGGGCTCCTACGAGCAGTACTTC. V gene TRBV6-1 combines with J gene TRBJ2-7; possible D gene TRBD1, 5 bases. V was shortened by 2 bases and J by 0 bases, with 8 bases between the two germline ends. The germline CDR1 and CDR2 sequences are MNHNS and SASEGT. This CDR3 has 14 residues.

The CDR3 DNA follows: TGTGCCAGCAGACTTTCACAGAATTCCAACTATGGCTACACCTTC. This codes for CASRLSQNSNYGYTF. The chain joins TRBV27 to TRBJ1-2; D not resolved. Germline-derived CDR1 and CDR2 are MNHEY and SMNVEV (reference sequence). V shed 6 bases and J shed 2 bases, with 16 bases lying between them. The CDR3 totals 15 residues.

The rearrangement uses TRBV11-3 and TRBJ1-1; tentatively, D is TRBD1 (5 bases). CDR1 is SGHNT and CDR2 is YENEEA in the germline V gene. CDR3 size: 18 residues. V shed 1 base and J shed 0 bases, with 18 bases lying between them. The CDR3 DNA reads TGTGCCAGCAGCTTAGCGGGGGTATCGACCCTTATGAACACTGAAGCTTTCTTT. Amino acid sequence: CASSLAGVSTLMNTEAFF.

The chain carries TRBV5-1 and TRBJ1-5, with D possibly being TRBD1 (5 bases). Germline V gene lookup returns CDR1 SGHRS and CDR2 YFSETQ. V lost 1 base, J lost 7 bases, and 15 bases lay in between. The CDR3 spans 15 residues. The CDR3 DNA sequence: TGCGCCAGCAGCTTGTCGGGGGGGGTTGGGCAGCCCCAGCATTTT. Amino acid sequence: CASSLSGGVGQPQHF.

The CDR3 spells CASSTLQNLNTEAFF. In DNA, the CDR3 is TGTGCCAGCAGTACCCTACAGAATCTGAACACTGAAGCTTTCTTT. V is TRBV2 and J is TRBJ1-1; no clear D gene. Germline V gives CDR1 SNHLY, CDR2 FYNNEI. CDR3 length equals 15 residues. Trimming stripped 5 bases from V and 0 bases from J, with 13 bases between.

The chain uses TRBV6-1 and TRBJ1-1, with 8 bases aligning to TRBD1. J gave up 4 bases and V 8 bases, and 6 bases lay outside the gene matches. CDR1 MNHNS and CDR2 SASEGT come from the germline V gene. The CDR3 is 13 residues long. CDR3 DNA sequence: TGTGCCAGCGGGCTACAGGGGGGCACTGAAGCTTTCTTT. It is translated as CASGLQGGTEAFF.

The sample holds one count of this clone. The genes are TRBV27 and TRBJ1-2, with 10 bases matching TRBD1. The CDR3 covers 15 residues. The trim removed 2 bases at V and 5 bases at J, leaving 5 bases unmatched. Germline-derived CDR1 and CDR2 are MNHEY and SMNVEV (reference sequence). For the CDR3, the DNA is TGTGCCAGCAGTTTAACAGACAGGGGGCGTTATGGCTACACCTTC. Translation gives CASSLTDRGRYGYTF.

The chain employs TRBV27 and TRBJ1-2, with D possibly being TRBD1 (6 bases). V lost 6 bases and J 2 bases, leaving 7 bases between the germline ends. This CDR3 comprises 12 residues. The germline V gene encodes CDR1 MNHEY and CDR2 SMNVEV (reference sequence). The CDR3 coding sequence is TGTGCCAGCAGACAGGGAAACTATGGCTACACCTTC. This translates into CASRQGNYGYTF.

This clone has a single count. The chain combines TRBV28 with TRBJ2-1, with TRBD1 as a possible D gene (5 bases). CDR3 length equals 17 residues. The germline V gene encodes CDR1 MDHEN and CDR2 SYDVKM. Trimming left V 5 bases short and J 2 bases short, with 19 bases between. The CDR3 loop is CASSPNAAGYTYNEQFF. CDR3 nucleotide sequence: TGTGCCAGCAGTCCCAACGCGGCAGGGTACACCTACAATGAGCAGTTCTTC.

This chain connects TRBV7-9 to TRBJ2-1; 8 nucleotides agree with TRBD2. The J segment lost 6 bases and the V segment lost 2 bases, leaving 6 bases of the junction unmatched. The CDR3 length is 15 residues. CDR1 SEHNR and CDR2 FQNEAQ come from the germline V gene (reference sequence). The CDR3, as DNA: TGTGCCAGCAGCTTAACTAGCGGTAAGACCAATGAGCAGTTCTTC. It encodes CASSLTSGKTNEQFF.

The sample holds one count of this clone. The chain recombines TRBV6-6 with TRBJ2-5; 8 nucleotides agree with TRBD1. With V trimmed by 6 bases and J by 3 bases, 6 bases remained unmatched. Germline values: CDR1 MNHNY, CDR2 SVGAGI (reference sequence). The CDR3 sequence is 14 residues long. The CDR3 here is CASSLRGREETQYF. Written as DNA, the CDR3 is TGTGCCAGCAGCCTCAGGGGGCGGGAAGAGACCCAGTACTTC.

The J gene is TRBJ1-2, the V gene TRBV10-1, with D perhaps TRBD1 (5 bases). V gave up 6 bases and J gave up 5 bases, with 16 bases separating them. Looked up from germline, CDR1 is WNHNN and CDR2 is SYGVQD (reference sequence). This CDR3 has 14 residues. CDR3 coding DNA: TGCGCCAGCAGCGGTCTTCGGGGGTCGTATGGCTACACCTTC. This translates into CASSGLRGSYGYTF.

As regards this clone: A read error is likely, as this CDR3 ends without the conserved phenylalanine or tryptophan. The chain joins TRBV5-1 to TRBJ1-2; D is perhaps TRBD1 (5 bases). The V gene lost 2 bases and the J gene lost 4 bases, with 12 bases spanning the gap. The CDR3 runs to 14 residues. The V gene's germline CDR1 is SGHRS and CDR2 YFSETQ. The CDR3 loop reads CASSFQGSGYGYTS. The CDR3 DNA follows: TGCGCCAGCAGCTTTCAGGGCTCGGGCTATGGCTACACCTCC.